The sequence of this T cell receptor (beta chain) was determined in a study of blood T cell repertoires in COVID-19. Turning to the study itself: Material from acute and convalescent COVID-19 was sourced from the United States, Italy and Spain. T cells, B-cell-depleted T cells, or PBMCs provided the cDNA or gDNA that served as material.

The repertoire was sequenced with immunoSEQ multiplex PCR; TCRdb's copy has only in-frame clones and lacks some. The sample carries 95,000 to 120,000 clones, about 90% recorded once. This CDR3 contains 13 residues. Losses at the gene ends were 7 bases for V and 0 bases for J; bases not matched to a gene: 5. Germline V gene lookup returns CDR1 SQVTM and CDR2 ANQGSEA. The sample was peripheral blood. This receptor was taken from a human donor in a cohort sampled during active COVID-19. This chain uses TRBV29-1 with TRBJ2-7; 8 bases agree with TRBD2. The CDR3 loop reads CSAGGRSSYEQYF. The CDR3 region has the DNA TGCAGCGCGGGGGGGCGGAGCTCCTACGAGCAGTACTTC.